What follows are 22 T cell receptor beta chains derived from one specimen sequenced in a study of blood T cell repertoires in COVID-19 (dated by TCRdb to 2020 to 2021). Preparation of the library involved the immunoSEQ multiplex PCR assay. TCRdb provides this immuneACCESS table in a form limited to in-frame rearrangements. Some clones are lacking; in checked studies, under half of them reflect an unresolved V gene, and why the rest are absent is not known. The table for this sample lists more than 200,000 clones; 86% of them were counted only once. The ten largest account for under 2.5% of the sample. Input material: peripheral blood. All receptors come from a man younger than 45 with active or convalescent COVID-19.

This clone was recorded once. The V call is TRBV7-2, the J call TRBJ2-3; 9 bases map to TRBD1. This CDR3 spans 14 amino acids. Germline CDR1 SGHTA, CDR2 FQGNSA. V was clipped by 8 bases and J by 0 bases; unmatched bases: 3. The chain's CDR3 is CASDRGESTDTQYF. Written as DNA, the CDR3 is TGTGCCAGCGACAGGGGGGAAAGCACAGATACGCAGTATTTT.

The chain has TRBV5-1 and TRBJ2-7, with D perhaps TRBD2 (6 bases). This CDR3 comprises 16 residues. Germline assignment: CDR1 SGHRS and CDR2 YFSETQ. Trimming cost V 4 bases and J 3 bases, with 20 bases left between them. This chain's CDR3 is CASSLGGDPRNYEQYF. The CDR3, as DNA: TGCGCCAGCAGCCTCGGGGGAGACCCAAGGAACTACGAGCAGTACTTC. Together with reference TRBV5-1 and TRBJ2-7, the CDR3 gives the full variable domain: KAGVTQTPRYLIKTRGQQVTLSCSPISGHRSVSWYQQTPGQGLQFLFEYFSETQRNKGNFPGRFSGRQFSNSRSEMNVSTLELGDSALYLCASSLGGDPRNYEQYFGPGTRLTVT.

The chain combines TRBV5-6 with TRBJ2-5; TRBD1 is a possible D gene (5 bases). Germline V gene data show CDR1 as SGHDT and CDR2 as YYEEEE. The length of the CDR3 is 15 residues. V shed 4 bases and J shed 5 bases, with 18 bases lying between them. The CDR3 coding sequence is TGTGCCAGCAGCCCCGGGCCAGGGAAGAGGGAGACCCAGTACTTC. Protein sequence: CASSPGPGKRETQYF.

The chain combines TRBV7-9 with TRBJ1-5, with 12 bases aligning to TRBD1. Trimming cost V 3 bases and J 3 bases; bases outside gene matches: 9. CDR3 size: 18 residues. Germline values: CDR1 SEHNR, CDR2 FQNEAQ (reference sequence). CDR3 sequence (DNA): TGTGCCAGCAGCTTGGGACAGGGGGCTATTAATTACAATCAGCCCCAGCATTTT. Translation: CASSLGQGAINYNQPQHF.

This clone was detected once. The gene calls are TRBV5-6 and TRBJ2-1, with 9 bases matching TRBD2. V shed 0 bases and J 4 bases; nucleotides not matched to a gene: 8. This CDR3 comprises 17 residues. CDR1 and CDR2 from the germline V gene are SGHDT and YYEEEE. In DNA, the CDR3 is TGTGCCAGCAGCTTGGCCAGGGGAGCGGGGGGATACAATGAGCAGTTCTTC. Its translation is CASSLARGAGGYNEQFF.

This chain uses TRBV5-5 with TRBJ1-4; 7 bases align to TRBD1. V trimming: 3 bases; J trimming: 3 bases; junction bases outside the gene matches: 5. Per the germline V gene, CDR1 is SGHKS and CDR2 is YYEKEE (reference sequence). The CDR3 runs to 15 residues. CDR3 sequence reads: CASSSDRDSNEKLFF. CDR3 DNA: TGTGCCAGCAGCTCCGACAGGGATTCTAATGAAAAACTGTTTTTT. Full variable domain (missing parts from reference TRBV5-5 and TRBJ1-4): DAGVTQSPTHLIKTRGQQVTLRCSPISGHKSVSWYQQVLGQGPQFIFQYYEKEERGRGNFPDRFSARQFPNYSSELNVNALLLGDSALYLCASSSDRDSNEKLFFGSGTQLSVL.

This clone was counted a few times. The chain couples TRBV11-2 to TRBJ2-7; D not certain. Germline loops: CDR1 SGHAT, CDR2 FQNNGV. With 8 bases removed from V and 4 bases from J, the gap between germline ends came to 12 bases. The CDR3 length is 12 residues. CDR3 DNA: TGTGCCAGCGAACAACGATCGTACGAGCAGTACTTC. Translating gives CASEQRSYEQYF.

The rearrangement joins TRBV7-3 to TRBJ2-3; no definite D call. Germline CDR1 is SGHTA and CDR2 is FQGTGA. V lost 2 bases, J lost 0 bases, and 9 bases lay in between. The CDR3 covers 15 residues. This CDR3 is CASSLSAASTDTQYF. As DNA, the CDR3 is TGTGCCAGCAGCTTATCGGCGGCAAGCACAGATACGCAGTATTTT.

This clone occurred once. DNA for the CDR3: TGTGCCAGCAGTCCAACCGGGACATCTGGAAACACCATATATTTT. This encodes CASSPTGTSGNTIYF. The chain recombines TRBV6-5 with TRBJ1-3, with D possibly being TRBD1 (6 bases). CDR1 and CDR2 from the germline V gene are MNHEY and SVGAGI. Trimming shortened V by 5 bases and J by 1 base, and 12 bases separated the two germline ends. The CDR3 has 15 amino acids.

The CDR3 here is CARSTGSGSREPCEQYF. The CDR3, as DNA: TGTGCCAGAAGCACAGGATCTGGAAGCAGGGAACCCTGCGAGCAGTACTTC. The chain couples TRBV7-5 to TRBJ2-7; the D call in the table, TRBD1, was not verified against the DNA. TRBV7-5 corresponds to a pseudogene. This CDR3 spans 17 amino acids.

The J gene is TRBJ2-1, the V gene TRBV5-1; D is undetermined. The V and J ends lost 3 bases and 7 bases respectively, with 8 bases between them. Per the germline V gene, CDR1 is SGHRS and CDR2 is YFSETQ. The CDR3 covers 12 residues. CDR3 protein: CASSSTENEQFF. The DNA for the CDR3 is TGCGCCAGCAGCTCGACTGAGAATGAGCAGTTCTTC.

The chain combines TRBV20-1 with TRBJ1-2, with TRBD1 identical over 9 bases. The germline V gene has CDR1 DFQATT and CDR2 SNEGSKA (reference sequence). The CDR3 length is 15 residues. Germline trimming cut 3 bases from V and 4 bases from J; bases unmatched to any gene: 9. Here the CDR3 DNA reads TGCAGTGCTAGTACGGGGACAGGGACCGTCTATGGCTACACCTTC. It translates to CSASTGTGTVYGYTF.

The chain carries TRBV19 and TRBJ1-5; 7 bases agree with TRBD1. The CDR3 runs 22 residues. V lost 9 bases and J lost 0; bases outside the gene matches: 29. From germline, CDR1 is LNHDA and CDR2 SQIVND (reference sequence). The CDR3 reads CASTKYQVTGSKVIYSNQPQHF. The CDR3, as DNA: TGTGCCAGCACCAAATATCAAGTGACAGGGTCCAAAGTTATTTATAGCAATCAGCCCCAGCATTTT.

The rearrangement links TRBV6-5 to TRBJ1-2; D not certain. The ends were cut back, 3 bases at V and 0 bases at J, with 11 bases in the middle. CDR1 is MNHEY, CDR2 SVGAGI, per germline. This CDR3 spans 15 amino acids. CDR3 in amino acids: CASSYQAGPNYGYTF. CDR3 sequence (DNA): TGTGCCAGCAGTTATCAGGCAGGCCCTAACTATGGCTACACCTTC.

The chain recombines TRBV2 with TRBJ2-6; TRBD1 matches at 12 bases. CDR3 length equals 18 residues. Germline V gives CDR1 SNHLY, CDR2 FYNNEI. The ends lost 7 bases at V and 2 bases at J; junction bases unmatched: 9. DNA for the CDR3: TGTGCCAGCATCTCACGGGGGACAGGGGGCGCTGGGGCCAACGTCCTGACTTTC. Translated, it gives CASISRGTGGAGANVLTF.

V gene TRBV6-8 combines with J gene TRBJ1-6; D possibly corresponds to TRBD1 (5 bases). Germline CDR1 and CDR2: MNHGY and SAAAGT. This CDR3 contains 20 residues. The ends were cut back, 0 bases at V and 0 bases at J, with 18 bases in the middle. The CDR3 DNA sequence: TGTGCCAGCAGTTACTCGGGGAACCCCGGGGGGTTCTCCTATAATTCACCCCTCCACTTT. Translation: CASSYSGNPGGFSYNSPLHF.

The rearrangement uses TRBV7-9 and TRBJ2-1; 7 bases map to TRBD1. This CDR3 has 13 residues. V was pared by 6 bases and J by 6 bases, with 5 bases of the junction left unmatched. The germline V gene has CDR1 SEHNR and CDR2 FQNEAQ (reference sequence). The CDR3 is CASSWDSLNEQFF. The CDR3 nucleotides read TGTGCCAGCAGTTGGGACAGCCTCAATGAGCAGTTCTTC.

The CDR3 reads CASSILDGLAGQPQHF. Written as DNA, the CDR3 is TGTGCCAGTAGTATTCTGGACGGGCTAGCGGGTCAGCCCCAGCATTTT. The chain carries TRBV19 and TRBJ1-5; unclear D gene. CDR1 LNHDA and CDR2 SQIVND come from the germline V gene (reference sequence). CDR3 length: 16 amino acids. The V end lost 3 bases, the J end lost 6 bases, and 18 bases lay between the germline ends.

The V gene is TRBV27, the J gene TRBJ2-5; the match to TRBD2 covers 7 bases. The V gene end was trimmed by 6 bases and the J gene end by 1 base; junction bases not matched to a gene: 8. The germline V gene encodes CDR1 MNHEY and CDR2 SMNVEV (reference sequence). The CDR3 length is 15 residues. The CDR3 region has the DNA TGTGCCAGCAGGGGAACGGGACTATCCCAAGAGACCCAGTACTTC. As protein: CASRGTGLSQETQYF.

The genes are TRBV9 and TRBJ2-3, with 9 bases fitting TRBD2. This CDR3 region has 14 residues. CDR1 is SGDLS and CDR2 is YYNGEE in the germline V gene. V dropped 7 bases and J dropped 3; count of bases not matched to a gene: 6. The CDR3 coding sequence is TGTGCCAGCGGTGGCGGGGGGGCTACAGATACGCAGTATTTT. This gives the protein CASGGGGATDTQYF.

The rearrangement uses TRBV5-6 and TRBJ1-1; D ambiguous. The V and J ends lost 1 base and 11 bases respectively, with 18 bases between them. This CDR3 is built from 14 residues. CDR1 is SGHDT, CDR2 YYEEEE, per germline. The CDR3 loop reads CASSLFGYGVRAFF. The CDR3 region has the DNA TGTGCCAGCAGCTTGTTTGGGTACGGGGTTCGGGCTTTCTTT. The whole variable domain, filled in from reference TRBV5-6 and TRBJ1-1, reads DAGVTQSPTHLIKTRGQQVTLRCSPKSGHDTVSWYQQALGQGPQFIFQYYEEEERQRGNFPDRFSGHQFPNYSSELNVNALLLGDSALYLCASSLFGYGVRAFFGQGTRLTVV.

The chain combines TRBV5-4 with TRBJ2-3; 11 bases match TRBD2. This CDR3 contains 16 residues. V was clipped by 1 base and J by 3 bases; unmatched bases: 4. Germline assignment: CDR1 SGHNT and CDR2 YYREEE (reference sequence). CDR3 sequence: CASSLMSSGGTDTQYF. As DNA, the CDR3 is TGTGCCAGCAGCTTGATGTCTAGCGGGGGGACAGATACGCAGTATTTT.